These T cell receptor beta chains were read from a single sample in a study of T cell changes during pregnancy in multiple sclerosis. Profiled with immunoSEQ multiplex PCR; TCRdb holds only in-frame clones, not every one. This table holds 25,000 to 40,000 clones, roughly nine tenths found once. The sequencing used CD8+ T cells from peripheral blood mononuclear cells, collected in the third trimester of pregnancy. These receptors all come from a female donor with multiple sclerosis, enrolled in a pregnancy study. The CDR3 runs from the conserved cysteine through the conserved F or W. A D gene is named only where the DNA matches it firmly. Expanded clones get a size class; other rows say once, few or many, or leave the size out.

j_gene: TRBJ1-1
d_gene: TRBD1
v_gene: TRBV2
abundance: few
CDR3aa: CASSRQGPEAFF
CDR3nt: TGTGCCAGCAGTCGACAGGGCCCTGAAGCTTTCTTT

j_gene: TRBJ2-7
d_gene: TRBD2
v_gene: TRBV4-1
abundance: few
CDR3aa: CASSQAPLSGVGYEQYF
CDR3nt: TGCGCCAGCAGCCAAGCTCCCCTAAGCGGGGTCGGATACGAGCAGTACTTC

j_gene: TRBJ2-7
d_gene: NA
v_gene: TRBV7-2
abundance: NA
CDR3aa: CASSLNQGNEQYF
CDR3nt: TGTGCCAGCAGCTTAAACCAGGGTAACGAGCAGTACTTC

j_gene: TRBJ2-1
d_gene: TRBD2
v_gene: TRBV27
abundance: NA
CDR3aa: CASSPNSGYNEQFF
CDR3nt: TGTGCCAGCAGTCCGAATAGCGGGTACAATGAGCAGTTCTTC

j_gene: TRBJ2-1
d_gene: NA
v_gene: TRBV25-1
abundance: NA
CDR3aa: CASSDPVNEQFF
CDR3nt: TGTGCCAGCAGTGATCCGGTCAATGAGCAGTTCTTC

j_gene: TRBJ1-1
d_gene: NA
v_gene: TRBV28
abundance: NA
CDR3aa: CASRLPVGYTEAFF
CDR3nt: TGTGCCAGCAGACTCCCCGTTGGTTACACTGAAGCTTTCTTT

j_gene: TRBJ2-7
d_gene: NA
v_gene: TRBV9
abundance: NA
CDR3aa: CASSVEGGDYEQYF
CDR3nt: TGTGCCAGCAGCGTAGAGGGGGGGGACTACGAGCAGTACTTC

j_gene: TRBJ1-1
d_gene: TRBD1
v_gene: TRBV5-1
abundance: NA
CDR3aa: CASSLEGTATEAFF
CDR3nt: TGCGCCAGCAGCTTGGAAGGGACAGCTACTGAAGCTTTCTTT

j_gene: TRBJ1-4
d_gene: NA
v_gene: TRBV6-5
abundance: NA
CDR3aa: CASSSGEVNEKLFF
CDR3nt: TGTGCCAGCAGCTCCGGGGAAGTCAATGAAAAACTGTTTTTT

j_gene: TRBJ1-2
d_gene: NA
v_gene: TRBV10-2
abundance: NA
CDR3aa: CASSESGGRSLDGYTF
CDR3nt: TGCGCCAGCAGTGAGTCGGGGGGGCGCAGTCTTGATGGCTACACCTTC

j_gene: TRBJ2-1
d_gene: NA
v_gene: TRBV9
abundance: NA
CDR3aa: CASSVGGLEQFF
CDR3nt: TGTGCCAGCAGCGTCGGGGGTCTTGAGCAGTTCTTC

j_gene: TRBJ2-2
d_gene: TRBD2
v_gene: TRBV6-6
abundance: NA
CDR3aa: CASRSGRARTGELFF
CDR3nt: TGTGCCAGCAGGAGCGGGAGGGCGAGGACCGGGGAGCTGTTTTTT

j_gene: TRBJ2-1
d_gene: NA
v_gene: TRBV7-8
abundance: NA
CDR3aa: CASSFGDWDEQFF
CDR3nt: TGTGCCAGCAGCTTCGGAGACTGGGATGAGCAGTTCTTC

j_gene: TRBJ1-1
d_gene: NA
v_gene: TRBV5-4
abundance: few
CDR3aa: CASSLSRGPEAFF
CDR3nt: TGTGCCAGCAGCTTGTCCAGGGGACCTGAAGCTTTCTTT

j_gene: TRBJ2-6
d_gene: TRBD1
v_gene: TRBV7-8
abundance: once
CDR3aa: CASSLTGGTGANVLTF
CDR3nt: TGTGCCAGCAGCTTAACAGGGGGCACTGGGGCCAACGTCCTGACTTTC

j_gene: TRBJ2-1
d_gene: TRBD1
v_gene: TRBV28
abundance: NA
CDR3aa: CASSFGTGYNEQFF
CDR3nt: TGTGCCAGCAGTTTCGGGACAGGGTACAATGAGCAGTTCTTC